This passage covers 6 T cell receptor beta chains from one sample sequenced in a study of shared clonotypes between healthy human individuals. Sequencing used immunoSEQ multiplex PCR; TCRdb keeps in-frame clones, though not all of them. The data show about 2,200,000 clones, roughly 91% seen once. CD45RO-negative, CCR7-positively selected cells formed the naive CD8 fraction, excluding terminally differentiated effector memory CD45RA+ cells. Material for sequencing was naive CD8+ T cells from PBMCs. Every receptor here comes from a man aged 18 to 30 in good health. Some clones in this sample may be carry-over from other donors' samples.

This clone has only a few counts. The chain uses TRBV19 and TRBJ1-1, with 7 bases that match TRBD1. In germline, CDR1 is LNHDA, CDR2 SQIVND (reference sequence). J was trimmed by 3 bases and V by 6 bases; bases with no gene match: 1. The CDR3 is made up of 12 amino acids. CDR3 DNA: TGTGCCAGTAGACAGGGGTACACTGAAGCTTTCTTT. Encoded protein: CASRQGYTEAFF.

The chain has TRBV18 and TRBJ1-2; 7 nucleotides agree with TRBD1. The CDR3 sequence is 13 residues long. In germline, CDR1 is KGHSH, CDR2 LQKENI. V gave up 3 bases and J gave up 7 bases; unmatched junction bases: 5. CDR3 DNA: TGTGCCAGCTCACCGGATGACAGGGCTGGCTACACCTTC. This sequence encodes CASSPDDRAGYTF.

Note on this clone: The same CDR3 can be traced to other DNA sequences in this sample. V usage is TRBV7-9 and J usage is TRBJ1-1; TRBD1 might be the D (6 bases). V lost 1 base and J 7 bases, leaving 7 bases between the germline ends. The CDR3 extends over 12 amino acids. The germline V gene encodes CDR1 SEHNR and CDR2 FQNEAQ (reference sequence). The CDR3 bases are TGTGCCAGCAGCTTAGGGACAGTTGAAGCTTTCTTT. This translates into CASSLGTVEAFF.

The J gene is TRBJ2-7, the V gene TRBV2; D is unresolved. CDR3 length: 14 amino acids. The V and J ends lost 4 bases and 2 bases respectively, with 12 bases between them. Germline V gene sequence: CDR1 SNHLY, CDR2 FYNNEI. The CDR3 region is CASSVSGWAYEQYF. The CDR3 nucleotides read TGTGCCAGCAGTGTATCCGGTTGGGCCTACGAGCAGTACTTC.

Here the CDR3 DNA reads TGTGCCAGCAGCTTTGGCCCGGGCAGGGGGTCGGCAGATACGCAGTATTTT. Translated: CASSFGPGRGSADTQYF. This chain links TRBV5-5 with TRBJ2-3, with 7 bases fitting TRBD1. The CDR3 runs 17 residues. The germline CDR1 and CDR2 sequences are SGHKS and YYEKEE (reference sequence). Losses at the gene ends were 2 bases for V and 4 bases for J; bases not matched to a gene: 13.

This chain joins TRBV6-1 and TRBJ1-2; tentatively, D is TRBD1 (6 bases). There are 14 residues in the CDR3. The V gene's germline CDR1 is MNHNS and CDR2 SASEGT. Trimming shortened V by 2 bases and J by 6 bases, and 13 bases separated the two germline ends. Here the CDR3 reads CASSEWQGLDGYTF. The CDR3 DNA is TGTGCCAGCAGTGAATGGCAGGGGCTTGATGGCTACACCTTC.